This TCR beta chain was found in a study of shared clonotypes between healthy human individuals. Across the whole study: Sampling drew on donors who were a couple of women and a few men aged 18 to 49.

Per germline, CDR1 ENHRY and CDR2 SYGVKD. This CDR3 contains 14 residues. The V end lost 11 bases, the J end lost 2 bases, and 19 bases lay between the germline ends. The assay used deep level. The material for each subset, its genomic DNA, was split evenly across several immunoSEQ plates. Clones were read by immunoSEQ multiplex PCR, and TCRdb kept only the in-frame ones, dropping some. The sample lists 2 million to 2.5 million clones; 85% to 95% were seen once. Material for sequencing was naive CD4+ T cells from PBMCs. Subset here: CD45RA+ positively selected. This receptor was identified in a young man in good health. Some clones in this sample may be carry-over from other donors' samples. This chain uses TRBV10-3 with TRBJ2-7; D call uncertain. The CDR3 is CAVQATSLPYEQYF. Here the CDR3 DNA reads TGTGCCGTTCAAGCGACCTCCCTTCCCTACGAGCAGTACTTC.